This T cell receptor (beta chain) appears in the sequencing data of a study of cytomegalovirus exposure and HLA in healthy donors. General study points: Among TCR sequences, most were rare, though some public TCRs appeared in many donors. It was reportedly the case that the classifier diagnosed cytomegalovirus status with high specificity and sensitivity.

Of note for this clone: Its antigen is unidentified.

V was shortened by 6 bases and J by 4 bases, with 12 bases between the two germline ends. The CDR3 is 13 amino acids. Germline loops: CDR1 MDHEN, CDR2 SYDVKM. Clones were read by immunoSEQ multiplex PCR, and TCRdb kept only the in-frame ones, dropping some. Of roughly 140,000 clones in the sample, 85% to 90% were seen once. Specimen: PBMCs. This clonotype was sampled from a woman aged 18-30 years in good health and CMV-seropositive. The chain couples TRBV28 to TRBJ1-1, with TRBD1 as a possible D gene (6 bases). CDR3 nucleotide sequence: TGTGCCAGCAGACAGGGCGGAGGCACTGAAGCTTTCTTT. It codes for CASRQGGGTEAFF. The entire variable domain, with the rest obtained from reference TRBV28 and TRBJ1-1, is as follows: DVKVTQSSRYLVKRTGEKVFLECVQDMDHENMFWYRQDPGLGLRLIYFSYDVKMKEKGDIPEGYSVSREKKERFSLILESASTNQTSMYLCASRQGGGTEAFFGQGTRLTVV.